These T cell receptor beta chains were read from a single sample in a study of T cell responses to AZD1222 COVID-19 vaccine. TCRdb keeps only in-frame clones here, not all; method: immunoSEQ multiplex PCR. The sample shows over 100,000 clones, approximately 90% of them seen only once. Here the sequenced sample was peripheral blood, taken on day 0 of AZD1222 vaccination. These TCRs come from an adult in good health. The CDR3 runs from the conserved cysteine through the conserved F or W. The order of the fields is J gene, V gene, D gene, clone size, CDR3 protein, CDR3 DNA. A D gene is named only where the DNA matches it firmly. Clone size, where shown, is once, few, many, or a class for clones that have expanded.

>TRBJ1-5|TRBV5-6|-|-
CASSLYNQWYSNQPQHF
TGTGCCAGCAGCTTGTACAATCAGTGGTATAGCAATCAGCCCCAGCATTTT
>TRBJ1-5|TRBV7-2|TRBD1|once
CASSQGGVGKPQHF
TGTGCCAGCAGTCAGGGGGGGGTAGGTAAGCCCCAGCATTTT
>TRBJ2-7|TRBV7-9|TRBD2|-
CASSLWRGGPTYEQYF
TGTGCCAGCAGCTTATGGCGGGGGGGGCCCACCTACGAGCAGTACTTC
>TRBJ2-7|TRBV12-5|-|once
CASGPRQLDYEQYF
TGTGCTAGTGGTCCGAGACAGTTAGACTACGAGCAGTACTTC
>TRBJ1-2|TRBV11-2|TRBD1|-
CASSLVRYSRGQYGYTF
TGTGCCAGCAGCTTAGTTAGGTATTCGAGGGGGCAATATGGCTACACCTTC
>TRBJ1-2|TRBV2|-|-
CASRAPGGVYGYTF
TGTGCCAGCAGAGCCCCTGGGGGAGTCTATGGCTACACCTTC
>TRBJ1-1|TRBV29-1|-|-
CSVDSNTEAFF
TGCAGCGTTGATAGTAACACTGAAGCTTTCTTT
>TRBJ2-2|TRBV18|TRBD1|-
CASSPTGVGELFF
TGTGCCAGCTCACCAACAGGGGTCGGGGAGCTGTTTTTT
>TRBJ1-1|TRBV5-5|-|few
CASSSYQINTEAFF
TGTGCCAGCAGCTCTTACCAGATTAACACTGAAGCTTTCTTT
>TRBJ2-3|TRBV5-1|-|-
CASSLGSSTDTQYF
TGCGCCAGCAGCTTGGGGTCTAGCACAGATACGCAGTATTTT
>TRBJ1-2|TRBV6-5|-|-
CASSYSTVNYGYTF
TGTGCCAGCAGTTATTCAACAGTTAACTATGGCTACACCTTC
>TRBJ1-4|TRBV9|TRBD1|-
CASSIDQGAANEKLFF
TGTGCCAGCAGCATCGACCAGGGGGCTGCTAATGAAAAACTGTTTTTT
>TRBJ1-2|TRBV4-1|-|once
CASSQDHGFSYGYTF
TGCGCCAGCAGCCAAGATCACGGCTTTTCCTATGGCTACACCTTC
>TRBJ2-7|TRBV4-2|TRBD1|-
CASSQEARQGNEQYF
TGTGCCAGCAGCCAAGAAGCGAGACAGGGGAACGAGCAGTACTTC
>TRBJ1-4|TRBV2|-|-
CASSEGRAPEKLFF
TGTGCCAGCAGTGAGGGTAGGGCCCCTGAAAAACTGTTTTTT
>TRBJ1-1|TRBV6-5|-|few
CASNRGGMNTEAFF
TGTGCCAGCAATAGGGGCGGGATGAACACTGAAGCTTTCTTT
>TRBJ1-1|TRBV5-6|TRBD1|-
CASSLETGGNTEAFF
TGTGCCAGCAGCTTGGAAACAGGGGGTAACACTGAAGCTTTCTTT
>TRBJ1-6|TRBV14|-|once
CASSQASLSGSPLHF
TGTGCCAGCAGCCAAGCCAGCCTCTCTGGGTCACCCCTCCACTTT
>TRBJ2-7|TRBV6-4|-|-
CASTKFPGIYEQYF
TGTGCCAGCACTAAGTTCCCAGGGATCTACGAGCAGTACTTC
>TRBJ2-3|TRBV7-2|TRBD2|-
CASSFATSGVADTQYF
TGTGCCAGCAGCTTTGCAACTAGCGGGGTGGCAGATACGCAGTATTTT
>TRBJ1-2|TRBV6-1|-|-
CASSEGQALLGYTF
TGTGCCAGCAGTGAAGGACAGGCCCTACTAGGCTACACCTTC
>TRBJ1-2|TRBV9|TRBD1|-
CASSDRTGLSYGYTF
TGTGCCAGCAGCGACCGGACAGGGCTATCATATGGCTACACCTTC
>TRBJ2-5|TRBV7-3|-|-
CASSLTWGETQYF
TGTGCCAGCAGCTTAACGTGGGGAGAGACCCAGTACTTC
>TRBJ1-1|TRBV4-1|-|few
CASSQTVNTEAFF
TGCGCCAGCAGCCAAACAGTGAACACTGAAGCTTTCTTT
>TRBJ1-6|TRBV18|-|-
CASSSSTANGRPLHF
TGTGCCAGCTCATCCTCGACGGCCAATGGAAGGCCCCTCCACTTT
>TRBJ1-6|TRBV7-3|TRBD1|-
CASSPTGTGRNSPLHF
TGTGCCAGCAGCCCAACAGGGACAGGCCGCAATTCACCCCTCCACTTT
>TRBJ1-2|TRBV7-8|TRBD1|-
CASTPDREGYGYTF
TGTGCCAGCACCCCAGACAGGGAGGGCTATGGCTACACCTTC
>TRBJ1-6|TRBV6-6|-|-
CASSYEGLGSPLHF
TGTGCCAGCAGTTACGAGGGACTAGGTTCACCCCTCCACTTT
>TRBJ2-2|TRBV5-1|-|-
CASSKPGTANTGELFF
TGCGCCAGCAGCAAGCCGGGCACCGCGAACACCGGGGAGCTGTTTTTT
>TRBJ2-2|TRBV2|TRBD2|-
CASSVSLAGPGELFF
TGTGCCAGCAGTGTGTCCCTAGCGGGGCCGGGGGAGCTGTTTTTT
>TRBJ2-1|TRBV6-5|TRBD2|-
CASSLRTSGYNEQFF
TGTGCCAGCAGTCTACGGACTAGCGGGTACAATGAGCAGTTCTTC
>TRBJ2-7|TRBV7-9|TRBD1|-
CASSTTGSPYEQYF
TGTGCCAGCAGCACGACAGGGTCCCCCTACGAGCAGTACTTC
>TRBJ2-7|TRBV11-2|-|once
CASSSPRRSSYEQYF
TGTGCCAGCAGCTCGCCGCGACGGAGCTCCTACGAGCAGTACTTC
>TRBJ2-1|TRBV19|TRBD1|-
CASSSITGGVYNEQFF
TGTGCCAGTAGTTCGATTACAGGGGGCGTTTATAATGAGCAGTTCTTC
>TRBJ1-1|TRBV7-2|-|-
CASSLRLLRGTEAFF
TGTGCCAGCAGCTTAAGGTTGTTGAGGGGCACTGAAGCTTTCTTT
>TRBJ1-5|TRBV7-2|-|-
CASSLGPDIQPQHF
TGTGCCAGCAGCTTAGGGCCAGATATTCAGCCCCAGCATTTT
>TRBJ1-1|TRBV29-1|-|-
CSTTGIMNTEAFF
TGCAGCACAACGGGGATCATGAACACTGAAGCTTTCTTT
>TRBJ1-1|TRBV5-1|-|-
CASSLEQGLNTEAFF
TGCGCCAGCAGCTTGGAACAAGGATTGAACACTGAAGCTTTCTTT
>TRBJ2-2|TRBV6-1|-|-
CASSESGRFTGELFF
TGTGCCAGCAGTGAGAGTGGCCGTTTCACCGGGGAGCTGTTTTTT
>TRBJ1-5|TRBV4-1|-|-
CASSQEQGGPQHF
TGCGCCAGCAGCCAAGAACAGGGAGGTCCCCAGCATTTT
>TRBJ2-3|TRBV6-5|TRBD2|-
CASSFGGGSTDTQYF
TGTGCCAGCAGTTTTGGGGGGGGTAGCACAGATACGCAGTATTTT
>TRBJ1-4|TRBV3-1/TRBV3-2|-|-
CASSLKTTNEKLFF
TGTGCCAGCAGCCTAAAAACAACTAATGAAAAACTGTTTTTT
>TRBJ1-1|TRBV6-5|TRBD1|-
CASRAGQGVEAFF
TGTGCCAGCAGAGCTGGACAGGGAGTGGAAGCTTTCTTT